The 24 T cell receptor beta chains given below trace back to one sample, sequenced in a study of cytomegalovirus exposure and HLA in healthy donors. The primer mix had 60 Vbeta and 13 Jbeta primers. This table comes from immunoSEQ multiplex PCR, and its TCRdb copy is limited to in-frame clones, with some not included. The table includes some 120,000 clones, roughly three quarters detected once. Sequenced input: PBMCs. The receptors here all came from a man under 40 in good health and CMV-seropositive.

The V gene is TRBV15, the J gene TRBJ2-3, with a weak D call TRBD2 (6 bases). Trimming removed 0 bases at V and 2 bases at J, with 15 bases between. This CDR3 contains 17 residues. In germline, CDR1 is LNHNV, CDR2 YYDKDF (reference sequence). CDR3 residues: CATSREASWGVTDTQYF. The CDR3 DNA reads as TGTGCCACCAGCAGAGAAGCTAGCTGGGGGGTCACAGATACGCAGTATTTT.

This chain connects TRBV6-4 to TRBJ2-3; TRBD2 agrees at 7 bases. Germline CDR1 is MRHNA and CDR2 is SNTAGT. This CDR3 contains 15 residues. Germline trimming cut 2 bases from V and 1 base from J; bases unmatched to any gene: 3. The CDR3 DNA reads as TGTGCCAGCAGTGACAGGAGCGGGGGCACAGATACGCAGTATTTT. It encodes CASSDRSGGTDTQYF.

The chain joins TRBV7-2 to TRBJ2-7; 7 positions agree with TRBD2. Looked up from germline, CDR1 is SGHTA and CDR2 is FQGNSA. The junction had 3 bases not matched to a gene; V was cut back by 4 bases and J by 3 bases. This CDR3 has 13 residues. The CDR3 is CASSSGLSYEQYF. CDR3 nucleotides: TGTGCCAGCAGCTCGGGACTAAGCTACGAGCAGTACTTC.

The CDR3 DNA follows: TGCGCCAGCAGCCAAGGCCCTCATGGCGGGAGAACAGATACGCAGTATTTT. Protein sequence: CASSQGPHGGRTDTQYF. V gene TRBV4-1 combines with J gene TRBJ2-3, with 7 bases lining up with TRBD2. The CDR3 extends over 17 amino acids. The V segment lost 1 base and the J segment 3 bases; nucleotides outside the gene matches: 10. From germline, CDR1 is MGHRA and CDR2 YSYEKL.

CDR3 coding DNA: TGTGCCAGCAGCGTAGAGGCTAGCGGTAGGTATGAGCAGTTCTTC. This encodes CASSVEASGRYEQFF. The chain combines TRBV9 with TRBJ2-1, with TRBD2 matching over 7 bases. Germline CDR1 is SGDLS and CDR2 is YYNGEE. This CDR3 spans 15 amino acids. V trimming: 0 bases; J trimming: 8 bases; junction bases outside the gene matches: 8.

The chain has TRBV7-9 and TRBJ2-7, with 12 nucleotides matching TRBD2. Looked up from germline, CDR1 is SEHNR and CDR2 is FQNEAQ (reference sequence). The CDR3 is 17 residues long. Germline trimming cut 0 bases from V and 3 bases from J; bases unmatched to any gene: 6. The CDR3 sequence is CASSLASGLAGYYEQYF. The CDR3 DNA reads TGTGCCAGCAGCTTAGCGTCAGGACTAGCGGGGTACTACGAGCAGTACTTC. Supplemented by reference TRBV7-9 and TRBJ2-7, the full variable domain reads DTGVSQNPRHKITKRGQNVTFRCDPISEHNRLYWYRQTLGQGPEFLTYFQNEAQLEKSRLLSDRFSAERPKGSFSTLEIQRTEQGDSAMYLCASSLASGLAGYYEQYFGPGTRLTVT.

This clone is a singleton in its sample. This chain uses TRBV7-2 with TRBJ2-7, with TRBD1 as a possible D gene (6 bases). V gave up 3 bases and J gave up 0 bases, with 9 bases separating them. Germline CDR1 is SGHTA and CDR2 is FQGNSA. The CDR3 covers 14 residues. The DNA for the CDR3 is TGTGCCAGCAGCTTCTCAGGGGACTCCTACGAGCAGTACTTC. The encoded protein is CASSFSGDSYEQYF. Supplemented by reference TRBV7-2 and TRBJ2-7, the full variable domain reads GAGVSQSPSNKVTEKGKDVELRCDPISGHTALYWYRQSLGQGLEFLIYFQGNSAPDKSGLPSDRFSAERTGGSVSTLTIQRTQQEDSAVYLCASSFSGDSYEQYFGPGTRLTVT.

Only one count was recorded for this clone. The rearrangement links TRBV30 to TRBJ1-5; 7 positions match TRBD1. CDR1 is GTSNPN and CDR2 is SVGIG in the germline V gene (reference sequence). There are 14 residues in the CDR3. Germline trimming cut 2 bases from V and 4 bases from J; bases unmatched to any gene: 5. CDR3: CAWSPGTVNQPQHF. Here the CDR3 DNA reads TGTGCCTGGAGTCCAGGGACAGTAAATCAGCCCCAGCATTTT. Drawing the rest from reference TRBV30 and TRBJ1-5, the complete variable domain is SQTIHQWPATLVQPVGSPLSLECTVEGTSNPNLYWYRQAAGRGLQLLFYSVGIGQISSEVPQNLSASRPQDRQFILSSKKLLLSDSGFYLCAWSPGTVNQPQHFGDGTRLSIL.

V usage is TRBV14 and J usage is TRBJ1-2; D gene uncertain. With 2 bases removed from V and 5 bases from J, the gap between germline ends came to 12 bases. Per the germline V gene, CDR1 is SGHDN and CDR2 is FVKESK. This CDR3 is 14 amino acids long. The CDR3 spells CASSQLQSYYGYTF. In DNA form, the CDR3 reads TGTGCCAGCAGCCAACTACAGAGCTATTATGGCTACACCTTC. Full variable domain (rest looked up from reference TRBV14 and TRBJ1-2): EAGVTQFPSHSVIEKGQTVTLRCDPISGHDNLYWYRRVMGKEIKFLLHFVKESKQDESGMPNNRFLAERTGGTYSTLKVQPAELEDSGVYFCASSQLQSYYGYTFGSGTRLTVV.

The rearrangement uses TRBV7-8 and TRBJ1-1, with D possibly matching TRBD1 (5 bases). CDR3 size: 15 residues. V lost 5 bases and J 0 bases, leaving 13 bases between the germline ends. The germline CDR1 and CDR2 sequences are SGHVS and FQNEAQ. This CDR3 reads CASSPNRIMNTEAFF. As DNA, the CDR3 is TGTGCCAGCAGCCCAAACAGGATCATGAACACTGAAGCTTTCTTT.

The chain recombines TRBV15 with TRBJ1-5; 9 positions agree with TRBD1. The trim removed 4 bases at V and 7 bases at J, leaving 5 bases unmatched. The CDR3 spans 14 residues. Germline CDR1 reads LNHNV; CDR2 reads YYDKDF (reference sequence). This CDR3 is CATSTGQGRQPQHF. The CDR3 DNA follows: TGTGCCACCAGCACCGGACAGGGGAGGCAGCCCCAGCATTTT. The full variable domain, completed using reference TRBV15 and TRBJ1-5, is DAMVIQNPRYQVTQFGKPVTLSCSQTLNHNVMYWYQQKSSQAPKLLFHYYDKDFNNEADTPDNFQSRRPNTSFCFLDIRSPGLGDTAMYLCATSTGQGRQPQHFGDGTRLSIL.

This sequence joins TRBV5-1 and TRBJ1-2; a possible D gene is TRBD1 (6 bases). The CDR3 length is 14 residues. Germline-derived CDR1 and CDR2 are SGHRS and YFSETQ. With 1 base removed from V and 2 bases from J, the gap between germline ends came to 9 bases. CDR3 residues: CASSLRTANYGYTF. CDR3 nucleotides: TGCGCCAGCAGCTTGAGGACAGCCAACTATGGCTACACCTTC.

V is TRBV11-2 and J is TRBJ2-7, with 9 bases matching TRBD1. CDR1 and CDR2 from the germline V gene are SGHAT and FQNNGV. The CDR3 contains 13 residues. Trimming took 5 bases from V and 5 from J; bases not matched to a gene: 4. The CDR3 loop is CASSLRTGDEQYF. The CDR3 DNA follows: TGTGCCAGCAGCCTCCGGACAGGGGACGAGCAGTACTTC.

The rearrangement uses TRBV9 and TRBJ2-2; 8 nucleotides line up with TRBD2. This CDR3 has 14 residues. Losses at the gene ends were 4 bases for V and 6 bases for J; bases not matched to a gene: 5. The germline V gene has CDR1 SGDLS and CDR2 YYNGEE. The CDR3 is CASSPGTSAGELFF. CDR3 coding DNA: TGTGCCAGCAGCCCGGGGACTAGTGCCGGGGAGCTGTTTTTT.

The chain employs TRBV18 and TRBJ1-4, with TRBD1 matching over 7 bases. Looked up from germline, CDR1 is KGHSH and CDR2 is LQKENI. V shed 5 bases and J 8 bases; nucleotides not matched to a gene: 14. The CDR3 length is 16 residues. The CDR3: CASSSNNDRDWEKLFF. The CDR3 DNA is TGTGCCAGCTCATCAAATAATGACAGGGATTGGGAAAAACTGTTTTTT.

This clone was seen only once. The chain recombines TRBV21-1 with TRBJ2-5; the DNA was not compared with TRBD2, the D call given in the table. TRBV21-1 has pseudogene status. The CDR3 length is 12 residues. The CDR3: CATIAGEETQYF. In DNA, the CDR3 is TGTGCCACCATAGCGGGGGAAGAGACCCAGTACTTC.

This chain's CDR3 is CASSLAAGVAYEQYF. The CDR3 coding sequence is TGCGCCAGCAGCTTGGCAGCGGGAGTGGCTTACGAGCAGTACTTC. The chain joins TRBV5-1 to TRBJ2-7; 8 positions match TRBD2. Trimming took 0 bases from V and 4 from J; bases not matched to a gene: 6. Germline V gene data show CDR1 as SGHRS and CDR2 as YFSETQ. The CDR3 spans 15 residues.

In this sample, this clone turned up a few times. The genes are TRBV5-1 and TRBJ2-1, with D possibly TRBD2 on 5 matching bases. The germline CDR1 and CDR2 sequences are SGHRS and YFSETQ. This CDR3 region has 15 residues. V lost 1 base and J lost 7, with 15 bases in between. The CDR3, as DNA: TGCGCCAGCAGCTTGCAACTTTCAGGCGGGAATGAGCAGTTCTTC. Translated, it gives CASSLQLSGGNEQFF.

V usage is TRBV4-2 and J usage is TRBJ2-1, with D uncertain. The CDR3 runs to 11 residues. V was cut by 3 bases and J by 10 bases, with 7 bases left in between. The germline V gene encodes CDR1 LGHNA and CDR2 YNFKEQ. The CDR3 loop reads CASSQSVEQFF. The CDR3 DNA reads TGTGCCAGCAGCCAGTCGGTAGAGCAGTTCTTC.

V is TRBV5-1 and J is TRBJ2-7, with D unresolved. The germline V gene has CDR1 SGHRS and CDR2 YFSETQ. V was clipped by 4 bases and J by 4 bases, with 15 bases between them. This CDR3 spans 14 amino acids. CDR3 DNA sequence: TGCGCCAGCAGCACCCCGAGCGTCGGGTACGAGCAGTACTTC. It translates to CASSTPSVGYEQYF.

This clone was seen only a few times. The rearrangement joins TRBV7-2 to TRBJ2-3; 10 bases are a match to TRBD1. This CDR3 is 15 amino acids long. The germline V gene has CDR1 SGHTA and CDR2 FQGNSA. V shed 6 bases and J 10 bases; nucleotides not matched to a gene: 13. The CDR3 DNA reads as TGTGCCAGCAGTTCGGGACAGGGGAGGAGCAAGGCGCAGTATTTT. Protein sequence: CASSSGQGRSKAQYF.

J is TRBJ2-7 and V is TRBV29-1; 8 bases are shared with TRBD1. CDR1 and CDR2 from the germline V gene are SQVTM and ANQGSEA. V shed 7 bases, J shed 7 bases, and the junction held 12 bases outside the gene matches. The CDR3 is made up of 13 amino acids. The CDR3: CSARTGSPVEQYF. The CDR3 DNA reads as TGCAGCGCCAGGACAGGGTCCCCTGTAGAGCAGTACTTC.

CDR3 residues: CATETSGNQETQYF. CDR3 nucleotide sequence: TGTGCCACCGAGACTAGCGGGAACCAAGAGACCCAGTACTTC. V usage is TRBV7-9 and J usage is TRBJ2-5; 11 bases match TRBD2. V lost 10 bases, J lost 0 bases, and 4 bases stayed unmatched. The germline V gene has CDR1 SEHNR and CDR2 FQNEAQ (reference sequence). The CDR3 has 14 amino acids.

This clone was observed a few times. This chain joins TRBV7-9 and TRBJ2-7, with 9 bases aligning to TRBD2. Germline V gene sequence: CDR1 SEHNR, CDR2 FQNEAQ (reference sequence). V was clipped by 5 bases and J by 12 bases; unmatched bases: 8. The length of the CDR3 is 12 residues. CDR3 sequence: CASSKRTSDLYF. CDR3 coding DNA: TGTGCCAGCAGCAAGCGGACTAGCGACCTGTACTTC.